Shown below are 11 T cell receptor beta chains from a single sample sequenced in a study of shared clonotypes between healthy human individuals. Naive CD8 isolation took CD45RO-negative cells positively selected for CCR7 and excluded terminally differentiated effector memory CD45RA+ cells. Generated by immunoSEQ multiplex PCR, the TCRdb table keeps only in-frame clones and is missing some. In the table there are about 2 million clones, roughly 95% of which are singletons. The material sequenced was naive CD8+ T cells sorted from blood. The receptor set was obtained from a man younger than 35 in good health.

This clone was counted between two and nine times. The sample holds other DNA sequences that translate to the same CDR3. The V and J genes are TRBV9 and TRBJ2-7; a possible D gene is TRBD1 (7 bases). Deletions cut 0 bases from V and 0 bases from J, with 10 bases between. Looked up from germline, CDR1 is SGDLS and CDR2 is YYNGEE. The CDR3 runs to 15 residues. The CDR3 reads CASSVGGDSSYEQYF. CDR3 in DNA: TGTGCCAGCAGCGTAGGGGGGGACAGCTCCTACGAGCAGTACTTC.

The rearrangement joins TRBV14 to TRBJ2-7, with D possibly TRBD2 on 5 matching bases. The CDR3 is made up of 15 amino acids. V lost 0 bases to trimming and J lost 5 bases, with 14 bases between them. Germline V gene lookup returns CDR1 SGHDN and CDR2 FVKESK. CDR3 sequence (DNA): TGTGCCAGCAGCCAAGACCTTAATGAGGGTAACGAGCAGTACTTC. It codes for CASSQDLNEGNEQYF.

The CDR3 DNA sequence: TGCGCCAGCAGCTCTGGCGGGGTAGTGGGTGAGGGCCACGAGCAGTACTTC. Translating it yields CASSSGGVVGEGHEQYF. The rearrangement uses TRBV5-1 and TRBJ2-7, with a weak D call TRBD2 (6 bases). With 3 bases removed from V and 5 bases from J, the gap between germline ends came to 24 bases. Germline assignment: CDR1 SGHRS and CDR2 YFSETQ. The length of the CDR3 is 17 residues.

This clone was seen a few times. This chain connects TRBV29-1 to TRBJ2-1; TRBD2 agrees at 10 bases. The J segment lost 7 bases and the V segment lost 7 bases, leaving 7 bases of the junction unmatched. CDR1 is SQVTM and CDR2 is ANQGSEA in the germline V gene. The CDR3 runs 13 residues. CDR3 sequence: CSAKRGGLNEQFF. The CDR3 DNA is TGCAGCGCCAAGCGGGGGGGATTAAATGAGCAGTTCTTC.

The chain couples TRBV30 to TRBJ1-1; D gene ambiguous. Germline CDR1 and CDR2: GTSNPN and SVGIG (reference sequence). This CDR3 comprises 10 residues. The ends were cut back, 4 bases at V and 10 bases at J, with 10 bases in the middle. The CDR3 nucleotides are TGTGCCTGGATTTCAAGGGTAGCTTTCTTT. It specifies CAWISRVAFF.

Notes on this clone: At the DNA level, this CDR3 is encoded by other sequences in the same sample as well. The chain combines TRBV28 with TRBJ1-5; perhaps TRBD1 as D (6 bases). V dropped 6 bases and J dropped 2 bases, with 14 bases sitting between them. This CDR3 is 15 amino acids long. Germline V lookup: CDR1 MDHEN, CDR2 SYDVKM. CDR3 amino acids: CASSPTGSGNQPQHF. The CDR3 DNA is TGTGCCAGCAGCCCCACAGGGAGTGGCAATCAGCCCCAGCATTTT. Complete variable domain (other parts from reference TRBV28 and TRBJ1-5): DVKVTQSSRYLVKRTGEKVFLECVQDMDHENMFWYRQDPGLGLRLIYFSYDVKMKEKGDIPEGYSVSREKKERFSLILESASTNQTSMYLCASSPTGSGNQPQHFGDGTRLSIL.

The chain joins TRBV9 to TRBJ2-2, with D hard to call. The germline V and J ends were trimmed by 0 bases and 4 bases, with 19 bases remaining between them. The CDR3 has 18 amino acids. CDR1 SGDLS and CDR2 YYNGEE come from the germline V gene. The CDR3 bases are TGTGCCAGCAGCGTAGAGATGGTTGGCACGGGCGGCACCGGGGAGCTGTTTTTT. Residues: CASSVEMVGTGGTGELFF.

This chain uses TRBV5-6 with TRBJ2-2; D gene unclear. Germline lookup yields CDR1 SGHDT and CDR2 YYEEEE. There are 12 residues in the CDR3. CDR3 sequence: CATLTNTGELFF. DNA of the CDR3: TGTGCTACCCTTACGAACACCGGGGAGCTGTTTTTT.

A single count supports this clone. The chain combines TRBV10-2 with TRBJ2-2; D unclear. V was shortened by 5 bases and J by 5 bases, with 12 bases between the two germline ends. The CDR3 sequence is 14 residues long. CDR1 and CDR2 (germline): WSHSY, SAAADI. The CDR3 protein is CASSLATNTGELFF. The CDR3 region has the DNA TGCGCCAGCAGTCTCGCCACTAATACCGGGGAGCTGTTTTTT.

The chain joins TRBV7-6 to TRBJ2-7; tentatively, D is TRBD1 (7 bases). V gave up 1 base and J gave up 5 bases, with 12 bases separating them. The CDR3 runs to 14 residues. Germline V gene lookup returns CDR1 SGHVS and CDR2 FNYEAQ. The CDR3: CASSLDGRGDEQYF. DNA of the CDR3: TGTGCCAGCAGCTTAGACGGCAGGGGGGACGAGCAGTACTTC. The full variable domain, rest sourced from reference TRBV7-6 and TRBJ2-7, is GAGVSQSPRYKVTKRGQDVALRCDPISGHVSLYWYRQALGQGPEFLTYFNYEAQQDKSGLPNDRFSAERPEGSISTLTIQRTEQRDSAMYRCASSLDGRGDEQYFGPGTRLTVT.

V gene TRBV10-3 combines with J gene TRBJ2-6; D assignment may be TRBD1 or TRBD2 (7 bases each). Germline CDR1 is ENHRY and CDR2 is SYGVKD. With 7 bases removed from V and 0 bases from J, the gap between germline ends came to 13 bases. The CDR3 covers 16 residues. The CDR3 here is CAITREGASGANVLTF. The CDR3 DNA sequence: TGTGCCATCACCAGGGAGGGGGCCTCTGGGGCCAACGTCCTGACTTTC.